This T cell receptor (beta chain) is from a study of cytomegalovirus exposure and HLA in healthy donors. Study-level results: It was reported in a later analysis that an Asian-associated ancestry cluster showed fewer N-insertions than the roughly 670-donor mean. The authors later found TCR association rates varying by HLA locus, with DRB1 most and HLA-C fewest. Links to common viral pathogens appeared, in a later analysis, for several of the most significant clusters. CMV serostatus was the only recorded immune exposure for donors.

The PCR ran on 60 Vbeta and 13 Jbeta primers. This table comes from immunoSEQ multiplex PCR, and its TCRdb copy is limited to in-frame clones, with some not included. The sample includes roughly 87,000 clones, roughly three quarters seen only once; the top ten take about 14%. As to this clone: What it binds is unknown.

This CDR3 is built from 13 residues. Germline CDR1 MGHRA, CDR2 YSYEKL. The V call is TRBV4-1, the J call TRBJ2-5; no reliable D call. The J call is uncertain, as TRBJ2-7 better fits the DNA end. The source is a woman aged 40 to 49 in good health and CMV-seropositive. Sequences were obtained from PBMCs. CDR3 region: CASSQGLGYEQYF. The CDR3 bases are TGCGCCAGCAGCCAAGGCCTAGGCTACGAGCAGTACTTC.